This TCR beta chain comes out of a study of blood T cell repertoires in COVID-19. Study in general: Samples came from the United States, Italy and Spain, spanning acute and convalescent COVID-19. Sources were T cells, B-cell-depleted T cells, or PBMCs; the material itself was cDNA or gDNA.

This clone was found once. The CDR3 has 15 amino acids. The V segment lost 7 bases and the J segment 0 bases; nucleotides outside the gene matches: 4. Germline V gene lookup returns CDR1 KGHDR and CDR2 SFDVKD. Authors' processing steps: How many nucleated cells were present was estimated from reference gene primer amplification. Sequencing used immunoSEQ multiplex PCR; TCRdb keeps in-frame clones, though not all of them. D and trimming were read from the DNA, whereas the V and J calls and clone size are those reported in that table. The repertoire holds some 150,000 clones, with roughly 90% as singletons.

The TCR originated in a human donor in a cohort sampled during active COVID-19. The sequenced sample was peripheral blood. This rearrangement joins TRBV24-1 to TRBJ2-1; 8 bases are a match to TRBD2. In DNA, the CDR3 is TGTGCCACCAGAAATAGCGGGGCCTCCTACAATGAGCAGTTCTTC. It codes for CATRNSGASYNEQFF.